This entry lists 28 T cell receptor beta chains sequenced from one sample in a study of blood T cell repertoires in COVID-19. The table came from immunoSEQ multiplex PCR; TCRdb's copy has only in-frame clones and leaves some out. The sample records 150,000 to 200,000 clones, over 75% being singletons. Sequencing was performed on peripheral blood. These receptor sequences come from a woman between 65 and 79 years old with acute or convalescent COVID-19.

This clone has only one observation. CDR3 region: CASSREVSGNTIYF. Here the CDR3 DNA reads TGTGCCAGCTCTCGGGAGGTCTCTGGAAACACCATATATTTT. The genes are TRBV6-5 and TRBJ1-3, with D hard to call. Trimming shortened V by 8 bases and J by 0 bases, and 11 bases separated the two germline ends. Germline V gene data show CDR1 as MNHEY and CDR2 as SVGAGI. The CDR3 runs 14 residues.

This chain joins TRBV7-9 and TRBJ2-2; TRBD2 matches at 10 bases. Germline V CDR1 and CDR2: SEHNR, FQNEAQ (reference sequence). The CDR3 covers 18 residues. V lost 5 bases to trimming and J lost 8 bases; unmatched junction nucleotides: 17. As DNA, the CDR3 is TGTGCCAGCAGCCGGAACCCGGGACTAGCGCCTCAAACAGGGGAGCTGTTTTTT. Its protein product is CASSRNPGLAPQTGELFF.

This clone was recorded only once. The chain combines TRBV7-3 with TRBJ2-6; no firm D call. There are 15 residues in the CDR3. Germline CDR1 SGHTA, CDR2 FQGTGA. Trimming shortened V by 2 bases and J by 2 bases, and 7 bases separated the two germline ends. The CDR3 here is CASSLFRTGANVLTF. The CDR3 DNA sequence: TGTGCCAGCAGCTTATTCAGGACTGGGGCCAACGTCCTGACTTTC. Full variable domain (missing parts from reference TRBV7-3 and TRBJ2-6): GAGVSQTPSNKVTEKGKYVELRCDPISGHTALYWYRQSLGQGPEFLIYFQGTGAADDSGLPNDRFFAVRPEGSVSTLKIQRTERGDSAVYLCASSLFRTGANVLTFGAGSRLTVL.

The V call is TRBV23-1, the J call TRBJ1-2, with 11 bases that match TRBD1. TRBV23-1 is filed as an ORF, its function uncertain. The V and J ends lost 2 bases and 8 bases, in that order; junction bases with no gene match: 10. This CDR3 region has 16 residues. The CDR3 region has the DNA TGCGCCAGCAGTCAAAATGGAGGACAGGGGGCCCAAGGCTACACCTTC. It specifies CASSQNGGQGAQGYTF.

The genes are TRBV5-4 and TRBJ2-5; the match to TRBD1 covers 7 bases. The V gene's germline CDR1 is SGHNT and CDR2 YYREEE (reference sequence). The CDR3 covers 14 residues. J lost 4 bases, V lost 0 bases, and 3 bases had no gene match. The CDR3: CASSLVKGAETQYF. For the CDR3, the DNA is TGTGCCAGCAGCTTGGTAAAGGGGGCAGAGACCCAGTACTTC.

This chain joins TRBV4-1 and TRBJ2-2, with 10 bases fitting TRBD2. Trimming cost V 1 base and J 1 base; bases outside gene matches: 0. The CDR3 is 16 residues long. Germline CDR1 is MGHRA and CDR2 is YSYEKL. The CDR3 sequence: CASSQGLAGNTGELFF. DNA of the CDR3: TGCGCCAGCAGCCAAGGACTAGCGGGGAACACCGGGGAGCTGTTTTTT.

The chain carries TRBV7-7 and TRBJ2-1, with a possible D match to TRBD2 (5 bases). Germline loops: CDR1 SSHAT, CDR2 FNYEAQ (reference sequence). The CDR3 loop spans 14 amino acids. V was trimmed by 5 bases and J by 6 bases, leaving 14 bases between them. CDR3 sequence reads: CASSPSGSFNEQFF. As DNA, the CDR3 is TGTGCCAGCAGCCCCTCGGGGAGCTTCAATGAGCAGTTCTTC.

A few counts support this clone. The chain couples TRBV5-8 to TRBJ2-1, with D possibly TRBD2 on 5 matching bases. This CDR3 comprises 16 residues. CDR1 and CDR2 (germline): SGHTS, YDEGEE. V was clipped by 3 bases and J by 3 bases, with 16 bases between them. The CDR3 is CASSWETHLDYNEQFF. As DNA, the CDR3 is TGTGCCAGCAGCTGGGAGACTCACCTGGACTACAATGAGCAGTTCTTC.

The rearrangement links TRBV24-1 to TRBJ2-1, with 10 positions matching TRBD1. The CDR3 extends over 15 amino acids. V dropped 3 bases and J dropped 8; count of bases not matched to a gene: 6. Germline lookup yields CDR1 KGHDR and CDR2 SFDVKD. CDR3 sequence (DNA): TGTGCCACCAGTGATGGACGACAGGGGGCCTATGAGCAGTTCTTC. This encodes CATSDGRQGAYEQFF.

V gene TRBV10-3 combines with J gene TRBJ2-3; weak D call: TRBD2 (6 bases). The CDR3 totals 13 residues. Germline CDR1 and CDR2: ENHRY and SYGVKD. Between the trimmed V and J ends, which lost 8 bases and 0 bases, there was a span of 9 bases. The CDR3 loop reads CAIRGTSTDTQYF. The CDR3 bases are TGTGCCATCCGGGGGACTAGCACAGATACGCAGTATTTT.

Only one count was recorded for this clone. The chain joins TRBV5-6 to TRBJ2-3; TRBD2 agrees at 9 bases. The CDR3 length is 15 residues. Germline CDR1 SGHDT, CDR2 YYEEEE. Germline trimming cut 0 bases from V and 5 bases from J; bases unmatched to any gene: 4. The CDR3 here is CASSLVGGRGDTQYF. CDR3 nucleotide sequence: TGTGCCAGCAGCTTGGTTGGCGGGAGGGGAGATACGCAGTATTTT.

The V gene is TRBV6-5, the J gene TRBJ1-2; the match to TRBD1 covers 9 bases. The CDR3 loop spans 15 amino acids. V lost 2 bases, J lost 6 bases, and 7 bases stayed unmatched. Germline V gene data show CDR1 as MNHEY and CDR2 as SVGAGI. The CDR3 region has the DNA TGTGCCAGCAGTTACCCCCGGGACAGGGAGGATGGCTACACCTTC. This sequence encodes CASSYPRDREDGYTF.

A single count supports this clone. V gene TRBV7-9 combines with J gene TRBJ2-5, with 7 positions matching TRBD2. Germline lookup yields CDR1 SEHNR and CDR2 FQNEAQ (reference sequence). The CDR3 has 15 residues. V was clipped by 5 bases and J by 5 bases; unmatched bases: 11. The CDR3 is CASSPVAGILETQYF. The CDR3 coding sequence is TGTGCCAGCAGCCCAGTAGCGGGTATCTTGGAGACCCAGTACTTC.

Written as DNA, the CDR3 is TGTGCCAGCAGCCCAGGGCAGGGGGATCTCTACGAGCAGTACTTC. It encodes CASSPGQGDLYEQYF. The chain uses TRBV7-7 and TRBJ2-7; TRBD1 matches at 7 bases. The CDR3 runs 15 residues. Germline V gene lookup returns CDR1 SSHAT and CDR2 FNYEAQ (reference sequence). Germline trimming cut 5 bases from V and 3 bases from J; bases unmatched to any gene: 10.

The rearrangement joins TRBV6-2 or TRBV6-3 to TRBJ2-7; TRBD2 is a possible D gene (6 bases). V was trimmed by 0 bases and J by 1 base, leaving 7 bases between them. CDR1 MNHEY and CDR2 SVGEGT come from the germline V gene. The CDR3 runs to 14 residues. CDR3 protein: CASSYSGGSYEQYF. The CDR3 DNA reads TGTGCCAGCAGTTACTCGGGGGGTTCCTACGAGCAGTACTTC.

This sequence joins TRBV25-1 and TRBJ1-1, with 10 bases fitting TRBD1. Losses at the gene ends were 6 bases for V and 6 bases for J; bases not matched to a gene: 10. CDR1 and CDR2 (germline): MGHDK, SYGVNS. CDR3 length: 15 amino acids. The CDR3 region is CASRPWGQGNSEAFF. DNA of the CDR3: TGTGCCAGCAGGCCCTGGGGACAGGGGAATTCTGAAGCTTTCTTT.

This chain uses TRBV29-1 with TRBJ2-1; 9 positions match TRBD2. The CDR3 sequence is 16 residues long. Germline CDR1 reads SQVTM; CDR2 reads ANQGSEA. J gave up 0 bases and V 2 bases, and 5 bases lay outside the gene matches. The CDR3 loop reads CSVESSSGNSYNEQFF. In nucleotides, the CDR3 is TGCAGCGTTGAAAGCTCTAGCGGGAACTCCTACAATGAGCAGTTCTTC.

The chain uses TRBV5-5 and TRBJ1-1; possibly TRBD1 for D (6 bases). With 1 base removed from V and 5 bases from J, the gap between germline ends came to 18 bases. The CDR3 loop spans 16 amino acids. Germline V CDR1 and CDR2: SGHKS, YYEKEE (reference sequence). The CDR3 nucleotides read TGTGCCAGCAGCTTGTTGACCTACAGGGAAACAACTGAAGCTTTCTTT. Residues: CASSLLTYRETTEAFF. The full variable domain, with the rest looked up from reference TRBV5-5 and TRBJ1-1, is DAGVTQSPTHLIKTRGQQVTLRCSPISGHKSVSWYQQVLGQGPQFIFQYYEKEERGRGNFPDRFSARQFPNYSSELNVNALLLGDSALYLCASSLLTYRETTEAFFGQGTRLTVV.

The CDR3 loop reads CASSIRDREDGYTF. The CDR3 DNA reads TGTGCCAGCAGCATCCGGGACAGGGAGGATGGCTACACCTTC. V is TRBV13 and J is TRBJ1-2; 9 bases match TRBD1. The V gene end was trimmed by 5 bases and the J gene end by 6 bases; junction bases not matched to a gene: 7. Germline-derived CDR1 and CDR2 are PRHDT and FYEKMQ (reference sequence). CDR3 length: 14 amino acids.

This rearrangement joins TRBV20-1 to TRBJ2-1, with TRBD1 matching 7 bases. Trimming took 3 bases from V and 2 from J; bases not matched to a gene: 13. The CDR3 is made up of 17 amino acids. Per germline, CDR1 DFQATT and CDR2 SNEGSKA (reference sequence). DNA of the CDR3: TGCAGTGCTAGTAAGTCCGGTTGGCAGGGGGCCTACAATGAGCAGTTCTTC. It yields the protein CSASKSGWQGAYNEQFF.

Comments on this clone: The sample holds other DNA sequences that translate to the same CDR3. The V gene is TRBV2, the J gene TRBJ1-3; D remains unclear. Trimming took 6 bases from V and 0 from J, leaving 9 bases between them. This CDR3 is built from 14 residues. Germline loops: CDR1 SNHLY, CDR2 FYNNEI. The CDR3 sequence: CASSARISGNTIYF. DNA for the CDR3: TGTGCCAGCAGCGCCAGGATCTCTGGAAACACCATATATTTT.

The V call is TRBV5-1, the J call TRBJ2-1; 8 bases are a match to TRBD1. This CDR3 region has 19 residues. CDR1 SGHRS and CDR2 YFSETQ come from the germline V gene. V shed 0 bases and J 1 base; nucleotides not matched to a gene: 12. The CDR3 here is CASSLGQGSSQRSYNEQFF. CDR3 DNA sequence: TGCGCCAGCAGCTTGGGACAGGGGTCGTCTCAGCGGTCCTACAATGAGCAGTTCTTC. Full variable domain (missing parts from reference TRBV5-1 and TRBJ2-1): KAGVTQTPRYLIKTRGQQVTLSCSPISGHRSVSWYQQTPGQGLQFLFEYFSETQRNKGNFPGRFSGRQFSNSRSEMNVSTLELGDSALYLCASSLGQGSSQRSYNEQFFGPGTRLTVL.

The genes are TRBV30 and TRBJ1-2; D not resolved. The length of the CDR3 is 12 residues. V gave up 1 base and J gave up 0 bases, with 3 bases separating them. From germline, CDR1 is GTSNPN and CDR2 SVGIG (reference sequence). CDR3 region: CAWSGANYGYTF. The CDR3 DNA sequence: TGTGCCTGGAGTGGCGCTAACTATGGCTACACCTTC.

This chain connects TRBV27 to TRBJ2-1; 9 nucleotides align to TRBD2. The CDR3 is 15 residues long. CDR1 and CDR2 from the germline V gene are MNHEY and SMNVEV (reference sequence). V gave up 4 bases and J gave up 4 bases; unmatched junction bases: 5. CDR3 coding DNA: TGTGCCAGCAGTTCCGGGACTAGCTTTTACAATGAGCAGTTCTTC. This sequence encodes CASSSGTSFYNEQFF.

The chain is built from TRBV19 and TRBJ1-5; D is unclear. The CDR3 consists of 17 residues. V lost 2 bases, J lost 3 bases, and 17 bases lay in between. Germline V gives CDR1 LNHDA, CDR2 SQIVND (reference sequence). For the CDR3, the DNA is TGTGCCAGTAGTATAATCCGGGATGGGCGTCCCAATCAGCCCCAGCATTTT. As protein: CASSIIRDGRPNQPQHF.

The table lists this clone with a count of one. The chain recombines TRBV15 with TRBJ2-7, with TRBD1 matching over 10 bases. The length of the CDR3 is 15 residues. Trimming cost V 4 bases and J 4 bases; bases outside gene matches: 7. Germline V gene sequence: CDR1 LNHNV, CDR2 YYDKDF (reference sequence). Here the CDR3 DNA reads TGTGCCACCAGCAACGGGGGACAGGGGATTTACGAGCAGTACTTC. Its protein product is CATSNGGQGIYEQYF.

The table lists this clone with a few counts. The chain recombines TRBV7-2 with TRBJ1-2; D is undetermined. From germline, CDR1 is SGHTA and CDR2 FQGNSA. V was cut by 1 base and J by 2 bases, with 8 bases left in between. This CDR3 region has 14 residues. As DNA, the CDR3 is TGTGCCAGCAGCTTAGGCGGCAGAAACTATGGCTACACCTTC. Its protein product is CASSLGGRNYGYTF.

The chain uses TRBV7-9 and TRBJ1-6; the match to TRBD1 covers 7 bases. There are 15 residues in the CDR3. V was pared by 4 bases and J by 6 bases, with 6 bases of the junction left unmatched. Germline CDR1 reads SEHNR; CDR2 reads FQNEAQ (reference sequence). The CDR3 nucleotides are TGTGCCAGCAGCTCGACCCGACAGGGTAATTCACCCCTCCACTTT. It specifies CASSSTRQGNSPLHF.